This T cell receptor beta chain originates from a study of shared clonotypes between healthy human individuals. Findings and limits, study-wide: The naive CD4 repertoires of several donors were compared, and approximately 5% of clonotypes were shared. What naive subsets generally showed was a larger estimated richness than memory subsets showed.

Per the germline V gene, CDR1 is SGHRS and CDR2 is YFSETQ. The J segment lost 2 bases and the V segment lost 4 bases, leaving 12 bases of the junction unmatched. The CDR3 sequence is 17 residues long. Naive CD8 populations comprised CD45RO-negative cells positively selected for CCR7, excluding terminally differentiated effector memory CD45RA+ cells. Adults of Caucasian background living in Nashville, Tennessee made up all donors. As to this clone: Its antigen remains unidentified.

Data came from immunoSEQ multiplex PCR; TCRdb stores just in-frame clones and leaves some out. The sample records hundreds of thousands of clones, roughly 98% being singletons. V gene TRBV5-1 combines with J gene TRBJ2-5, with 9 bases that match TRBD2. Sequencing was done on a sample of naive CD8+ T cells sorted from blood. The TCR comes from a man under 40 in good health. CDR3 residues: CASSARSLAGIQETQYF. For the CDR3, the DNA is TGCGCCAGCAGCGCCCGGAGCCTAGCGGGGATACAAGAGACCCAGTACTTC.